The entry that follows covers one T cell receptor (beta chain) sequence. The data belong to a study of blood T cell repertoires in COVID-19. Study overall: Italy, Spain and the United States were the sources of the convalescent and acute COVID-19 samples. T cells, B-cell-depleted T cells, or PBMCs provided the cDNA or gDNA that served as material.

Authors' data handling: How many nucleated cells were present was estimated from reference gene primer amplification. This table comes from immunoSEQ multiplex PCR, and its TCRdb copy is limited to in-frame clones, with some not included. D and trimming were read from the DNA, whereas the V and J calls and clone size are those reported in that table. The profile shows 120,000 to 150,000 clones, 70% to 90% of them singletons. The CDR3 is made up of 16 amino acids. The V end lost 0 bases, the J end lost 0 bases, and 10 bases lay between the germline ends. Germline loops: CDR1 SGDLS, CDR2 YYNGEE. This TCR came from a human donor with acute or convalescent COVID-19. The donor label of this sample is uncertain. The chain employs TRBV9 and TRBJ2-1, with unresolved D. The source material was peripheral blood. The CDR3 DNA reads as TGTGCCAGCAGCGTAGTCGGCGGTACCTCCTACAATGAGCAGTTCTTC. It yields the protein CASSVVGGTSYNEQFF.